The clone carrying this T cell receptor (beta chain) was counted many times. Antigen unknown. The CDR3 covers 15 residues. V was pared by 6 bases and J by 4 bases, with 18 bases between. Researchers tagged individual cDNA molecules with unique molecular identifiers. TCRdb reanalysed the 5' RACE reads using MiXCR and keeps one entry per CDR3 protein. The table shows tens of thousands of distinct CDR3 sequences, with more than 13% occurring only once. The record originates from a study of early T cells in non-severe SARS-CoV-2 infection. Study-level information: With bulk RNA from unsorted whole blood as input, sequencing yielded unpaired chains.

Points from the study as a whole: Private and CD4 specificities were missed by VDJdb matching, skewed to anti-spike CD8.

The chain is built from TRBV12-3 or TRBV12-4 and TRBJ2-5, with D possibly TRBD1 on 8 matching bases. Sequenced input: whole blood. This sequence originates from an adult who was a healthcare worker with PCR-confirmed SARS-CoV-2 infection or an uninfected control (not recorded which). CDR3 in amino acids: CASSSNRGGSETQYF. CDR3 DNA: TGTGCCAGCAGCTCGAACAGGGGGGGTTCAGAGACCCAGTACTTC.